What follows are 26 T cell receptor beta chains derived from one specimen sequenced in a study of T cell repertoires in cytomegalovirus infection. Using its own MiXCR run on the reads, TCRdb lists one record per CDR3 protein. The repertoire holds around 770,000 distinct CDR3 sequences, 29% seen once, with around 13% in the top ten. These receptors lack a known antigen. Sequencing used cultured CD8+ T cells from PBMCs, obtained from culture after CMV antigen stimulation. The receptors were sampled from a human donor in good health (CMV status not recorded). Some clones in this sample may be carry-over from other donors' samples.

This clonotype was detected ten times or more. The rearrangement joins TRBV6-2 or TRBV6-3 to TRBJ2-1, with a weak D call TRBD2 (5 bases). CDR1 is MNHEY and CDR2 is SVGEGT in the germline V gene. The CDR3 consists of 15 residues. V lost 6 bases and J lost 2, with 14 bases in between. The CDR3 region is CASRKGGGPYNEQFF. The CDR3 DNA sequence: TGTGCCAGCAGAAAGGGCGGCGGGCCCTACAATGAGCAGTTCTTC.

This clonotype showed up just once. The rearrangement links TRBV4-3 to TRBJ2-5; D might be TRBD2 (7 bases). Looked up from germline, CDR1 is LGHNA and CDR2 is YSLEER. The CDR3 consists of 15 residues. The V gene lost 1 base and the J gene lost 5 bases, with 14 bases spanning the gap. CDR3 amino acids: CASSQVGGPWETQYF. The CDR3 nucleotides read TGCGCCAGCAGCCAAGTGGGGGGGCCGTGGGAGACCCAGTACTTC.

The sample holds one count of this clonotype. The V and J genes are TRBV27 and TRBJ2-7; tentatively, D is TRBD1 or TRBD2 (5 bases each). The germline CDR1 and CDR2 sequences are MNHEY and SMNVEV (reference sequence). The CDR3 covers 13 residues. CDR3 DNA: TGTGCCAGCAGTTCCTCCCGGGGCTACAAGCAGTACGTC. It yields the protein CASSSSRGYKQYV.

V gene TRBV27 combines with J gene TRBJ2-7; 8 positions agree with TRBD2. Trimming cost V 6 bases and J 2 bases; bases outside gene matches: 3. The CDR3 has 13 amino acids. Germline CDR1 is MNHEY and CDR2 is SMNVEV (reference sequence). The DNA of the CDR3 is TGTGCCAGCAGACTGGGACTAGCCTACGAGCAGTACTTC. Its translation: CASRLGLAYEQYF.

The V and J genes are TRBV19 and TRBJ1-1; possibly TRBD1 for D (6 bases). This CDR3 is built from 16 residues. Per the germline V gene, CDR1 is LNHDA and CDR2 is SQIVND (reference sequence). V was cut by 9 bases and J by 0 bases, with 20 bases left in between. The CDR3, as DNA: TGTGCCAGCCCCCCCCGGGACACCAGTATGAACACTGAAGCTTTCTTT. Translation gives CASPPRDTSMNTEAFF. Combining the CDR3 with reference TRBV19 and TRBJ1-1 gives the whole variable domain DGGITQSPKYLFRKEGQNVTLSCEQNLNHDAMYWYRQDPGQGLRLIYYSQIVNDFQKGDIAEGYSVSREKKESFPLTVTSAQKNPTAFYLCASPPRDTSMNTEAFFGQGTRLTVV.

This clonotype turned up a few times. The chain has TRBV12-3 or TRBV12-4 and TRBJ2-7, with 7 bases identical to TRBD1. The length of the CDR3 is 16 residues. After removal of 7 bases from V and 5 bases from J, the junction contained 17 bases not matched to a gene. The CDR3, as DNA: TGTGCCAGCACCTTGTGGTCTAGGGGGCCTCTCCACGAGCAGTACTTC. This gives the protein CASTLWSRGPLHEQYF.

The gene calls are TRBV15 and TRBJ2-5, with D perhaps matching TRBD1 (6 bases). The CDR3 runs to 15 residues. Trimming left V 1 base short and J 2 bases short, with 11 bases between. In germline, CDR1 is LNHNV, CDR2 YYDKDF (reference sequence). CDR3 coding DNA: TGTGCCACCAGCAGAGGGGACATCTCTCAAGAGACCCAGTACTTC. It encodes CATSRGDISQETQYF. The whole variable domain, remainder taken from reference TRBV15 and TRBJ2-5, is DAMVIQNPRYQVTQFGKPVTLSCSQTLNHNVMYWYQQKSSQAPKLLFHYYDKDFNNEADTPDNFQSRRPNTSFCFLDIRSPGLGDTAMYLCATSRGDISQETQYFGPGTRLLVL.

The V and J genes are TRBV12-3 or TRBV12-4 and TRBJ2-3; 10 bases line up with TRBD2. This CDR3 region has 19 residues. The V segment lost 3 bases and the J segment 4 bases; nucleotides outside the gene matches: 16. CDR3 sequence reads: CASSFILAGVTEDADTQYF. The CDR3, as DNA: TGTGCCAGCAGTTTTATTCTAGCGGGGGTAACGGAAGACGCAGATACGCAGTATTTT.

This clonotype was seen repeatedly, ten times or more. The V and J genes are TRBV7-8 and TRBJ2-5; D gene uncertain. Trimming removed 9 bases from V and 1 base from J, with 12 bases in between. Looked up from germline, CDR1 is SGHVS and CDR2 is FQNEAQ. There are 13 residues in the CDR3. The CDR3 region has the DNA TGTGCCAGTCAGAGAACCATCCAAGAGACCCAGTACTTC. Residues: CASQRTIQETQYF.

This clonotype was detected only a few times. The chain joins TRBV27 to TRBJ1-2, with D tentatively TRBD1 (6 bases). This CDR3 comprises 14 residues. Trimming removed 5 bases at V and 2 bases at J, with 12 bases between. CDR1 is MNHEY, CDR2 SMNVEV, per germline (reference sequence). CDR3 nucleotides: TGTGCCAGCAGTCACGGAGGGGGAAACTATGGCTACACCTTC. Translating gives CASSHGGGNYGYTF.

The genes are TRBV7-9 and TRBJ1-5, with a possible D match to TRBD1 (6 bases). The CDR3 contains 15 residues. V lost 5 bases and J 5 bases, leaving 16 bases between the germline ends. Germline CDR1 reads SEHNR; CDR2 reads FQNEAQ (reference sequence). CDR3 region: CASSSRTEFDQPQHF. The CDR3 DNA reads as TGTGCCAGCAGCAGCCGGACAGAGTTCGATCAGCCCCAGCATTTT.

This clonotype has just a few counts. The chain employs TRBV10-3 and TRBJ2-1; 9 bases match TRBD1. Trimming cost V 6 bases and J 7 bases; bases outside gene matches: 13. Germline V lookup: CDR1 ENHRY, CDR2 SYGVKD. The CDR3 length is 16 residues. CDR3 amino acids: CAISGSGTGTWNEQFF. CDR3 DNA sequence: TGTGCCATCAGCGGATCCGGGACAGGGACGTGGAATGAGCAGTTCTTC.

The CDR3 is CASSVVGTGVKGVGQETQYF. The DNA for the CDR3 is TGTGCCAGCAGCGTGGTCGGGACAGGGGTGAAAGGGGTAGGGCAAGAGACCCAGTACTTC. The rearrangement joins TRBV9 to TRBJ2-5, with 10 bases identical to TRBD1. The CDR3 is 20 residues long. The V gene end was trimmed by 2 bases and the J gene end by 2 bases; junction bases not matched to a gene: 18. Germline V lookup: CDR1 SGDLS, CDR2 YYNGEE.

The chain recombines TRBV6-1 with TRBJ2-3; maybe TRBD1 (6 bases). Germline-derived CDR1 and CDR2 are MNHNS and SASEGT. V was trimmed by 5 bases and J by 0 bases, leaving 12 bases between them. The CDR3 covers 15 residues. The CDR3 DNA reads TGTGCCAGCAGTCAGGACAGAACTAGCACAGATACGCAGTATTTT. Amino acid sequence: CASSQDRTSTDTQYF.

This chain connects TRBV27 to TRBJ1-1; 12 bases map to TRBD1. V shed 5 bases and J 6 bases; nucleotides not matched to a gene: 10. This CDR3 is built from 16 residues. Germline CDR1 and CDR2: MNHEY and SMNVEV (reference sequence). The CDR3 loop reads CASSEVPGQGAPEAFF. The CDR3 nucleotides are TGTGCCAGCAGTGAAGTCCCGGGACAGGGGGCCCCTGAAGCTTTCTTT.

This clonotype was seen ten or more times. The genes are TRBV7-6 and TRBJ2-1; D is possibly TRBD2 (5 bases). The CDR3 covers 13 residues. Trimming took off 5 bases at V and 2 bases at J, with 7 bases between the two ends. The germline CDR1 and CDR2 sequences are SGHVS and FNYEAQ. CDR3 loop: CASSHGAYNEQFF. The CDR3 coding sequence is TGTGCCAGCAGCCACGGGGCCTACAATGAGCAGTTCTTC. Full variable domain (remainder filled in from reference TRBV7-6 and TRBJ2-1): GAGVSQSPRYKVTKRGQDVALRCDPISGHVSLYWYRQALGQGPEFLTYFNYEAQQDKSGLPNDRFSAERPEGSISTLTIQRTEQRDSAMYRCASSHGAYNEQFFGPGTRLTVL.

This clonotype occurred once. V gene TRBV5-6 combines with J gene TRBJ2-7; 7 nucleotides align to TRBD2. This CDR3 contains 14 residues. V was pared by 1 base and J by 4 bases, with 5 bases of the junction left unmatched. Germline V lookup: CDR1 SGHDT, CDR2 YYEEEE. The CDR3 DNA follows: TGTGCCAGCAGCTTGACCCTAGCGGATTACGAGCAGTACGTC. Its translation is CASSLTLADYEQYV.

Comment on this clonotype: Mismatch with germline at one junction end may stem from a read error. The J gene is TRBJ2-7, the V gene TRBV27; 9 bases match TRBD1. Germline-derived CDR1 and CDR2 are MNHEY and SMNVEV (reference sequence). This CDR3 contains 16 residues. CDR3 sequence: CVSSLVGTGNSYEQYF. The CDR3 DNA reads TGTGTCAGCAGTTTAGTTGGGACAGGGAACTCCTACGAGCAGTACTTC.

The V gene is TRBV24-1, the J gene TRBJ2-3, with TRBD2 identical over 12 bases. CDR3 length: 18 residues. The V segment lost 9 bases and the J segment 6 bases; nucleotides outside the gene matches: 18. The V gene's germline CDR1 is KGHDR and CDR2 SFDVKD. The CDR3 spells CATQPGLAGFSAGDTQYF. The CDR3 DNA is TGTGCCACCCAACCCGGACTAGCGGGGTTTTCGGCGGGGGATACGCAGTATTTT.

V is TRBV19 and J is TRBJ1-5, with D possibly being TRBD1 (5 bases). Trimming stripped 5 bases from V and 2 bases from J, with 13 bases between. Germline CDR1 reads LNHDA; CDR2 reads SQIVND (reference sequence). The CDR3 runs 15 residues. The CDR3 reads CASSALRDRNQPQHF. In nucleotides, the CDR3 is TGTGCCAGTAGTGCACTCAGGGATCGCAATCAGCCCCAGCATTTT.

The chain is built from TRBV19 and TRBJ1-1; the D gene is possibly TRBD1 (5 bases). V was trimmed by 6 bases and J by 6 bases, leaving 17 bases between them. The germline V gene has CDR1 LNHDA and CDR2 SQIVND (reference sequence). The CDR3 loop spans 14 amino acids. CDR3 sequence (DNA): TGTGCCAGTAGGGGGGAGCAGGGAAGCCCTGAAGCTTTCTTT. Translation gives CASRGEQGSPEAFF. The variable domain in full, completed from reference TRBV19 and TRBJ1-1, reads DGGITQSPKYLFRKEGQNVTLSCEQNLNHDAMYWYRQDPGQGLRLIYYSQIVNDFQKGDIAEGYSVSREKKESFPLTVTSAQKNPTAFYLCASRGEQGSPEAFFGQGTRLTVV.

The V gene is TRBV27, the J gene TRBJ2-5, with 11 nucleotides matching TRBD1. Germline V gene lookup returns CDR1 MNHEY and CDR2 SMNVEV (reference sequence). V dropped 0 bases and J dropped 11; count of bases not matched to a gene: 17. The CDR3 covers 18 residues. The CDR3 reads CASSLSPSSVGTGGWQYF. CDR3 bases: TGTGCCAGCAGTTTATCCCCGTCTTCGGTGGGGACAGGGGGGTGGCAGTACTTC.

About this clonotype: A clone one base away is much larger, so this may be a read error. CDR3 in amino acids: CASNAGASREQHF. Written as DNA, the CDR3 is TGTGCCAGTAATGCGGGGGCGAGTCGCGAGCAGCACTTC. This chain joins TRBV19 and TRBJ2-7, with a weak D call TRBD2 (7 bases). The CDR3 is 13 amino acids. Germline CDR1 LNHDA, CDR2 SQIVND (reference sequence).

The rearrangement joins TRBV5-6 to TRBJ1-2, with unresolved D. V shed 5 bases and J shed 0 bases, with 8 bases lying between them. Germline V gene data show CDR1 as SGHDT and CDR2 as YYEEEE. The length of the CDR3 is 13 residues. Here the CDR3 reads CASSEITNYGYTF. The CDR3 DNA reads TGTGCCAGCAGTGAAATCACTAACTATGGCTACACCTTC.

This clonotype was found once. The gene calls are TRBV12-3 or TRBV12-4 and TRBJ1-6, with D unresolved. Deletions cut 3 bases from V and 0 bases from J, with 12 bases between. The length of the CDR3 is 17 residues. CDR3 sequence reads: CASSFFAGRSYNSPLHF. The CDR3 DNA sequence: TGTGCCAGCAGTTTTTTCGCAGGCCGCTCCTATAATTCACCCCTCCACTTT.

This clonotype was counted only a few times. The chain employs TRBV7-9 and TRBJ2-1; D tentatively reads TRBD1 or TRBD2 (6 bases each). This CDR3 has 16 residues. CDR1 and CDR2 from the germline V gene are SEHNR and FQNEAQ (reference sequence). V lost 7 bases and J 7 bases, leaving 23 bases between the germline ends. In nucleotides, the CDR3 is TGTGCCAGCATCCTTACAGGGAGGCCAGCCCAGAATGAGCAGTTCTTC. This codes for CASILTGRPAQNEQFF.